This T cell receptor (beta chain) was sequenced for a study of lymphopenia after photon versus proton radiotherapy. A word on this clone: Its antigen is not identified.

V gave up 6 bases and J gave up 2 bases; unmatched junction bases: 4. Germline V gene data show CDR1 as SGHAT and CDR2 as FQDESV (reference sequence). This CDR3 has 14 amino acids. Study-wide points: Oligoclonal CD8+ Temra expansion after nadir drove photon patients' diversity drop. Under photons, naive T cells and diversity fell while effector/memory populations rose.

The assay was immunoSEQ multiplex PCR, and TCRdb's table has in-frame clones only and misses some. The data show 75,000 to 90,000 clones, around 88% seen once. This sequence was found in a man aged 55-75 years with pancreatic cancer. The sequences come from peripheral blood, collected from a patient treated with proton-based radiotherapy. The V gene is TRBV11-1, the J gene TRBJ2-7, with 10 bases matching TRBD2. The DNA of the CDR3 is TGTGCCAGCAGGGAGGGACTAGCGACCTACGAGCAGTACTTC. Translating gives CASREGLATYEQYF.